This T cell receptor beta chain appears in the sequencing data of a study of cytomegalovirus exposure and HLA in healthy donors. This CDR3 comprises 14 residues. Germline V lookup: CDR1 ENHRY, CDR2 SYGVKD. V was shortened by 2 bases and J by 6 bases, with 11 bases between the two germline ends. The PCR was carried out with 60 Vbeta primers and 13 Jbeta primers. The method was immunoSEQ multiplex PCR; TCRdb's version includes in-frame clones alone and lacks a portion of them. Of about 130,000 clones listed, over 65% are singletons. This chain joins TRBV10-3 and TRBJ1-5; a possible D gene is TRBD1 (5 bases). This receptor was identified in a man aged 50 to 60 in good health and CMV-seronegative. The sequenced material came from PBMCs. As DNA, the CDR3 is TGTGCCATCAGTGAGGGGGGGGGAAGTCAGCCCCAGCATTTT. This translates into CAISEGGGSQPQHF.